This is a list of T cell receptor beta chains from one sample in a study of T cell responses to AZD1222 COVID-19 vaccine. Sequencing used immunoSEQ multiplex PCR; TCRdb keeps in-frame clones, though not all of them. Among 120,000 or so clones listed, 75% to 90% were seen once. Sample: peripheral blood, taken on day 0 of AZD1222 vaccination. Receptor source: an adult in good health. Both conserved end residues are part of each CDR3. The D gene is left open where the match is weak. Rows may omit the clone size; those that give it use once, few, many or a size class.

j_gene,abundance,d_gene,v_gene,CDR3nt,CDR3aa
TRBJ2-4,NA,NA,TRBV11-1,TGTGCCAGCAGCTTGAACAGGGTTTCCAGCATTCAGTACTTC,CASSLNRVSSIQYF
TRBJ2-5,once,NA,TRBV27,TGTGCCAGCAGTTTCGGTCTGCAAGAGACCCAGTACTTC,CASSFGLQETQYF
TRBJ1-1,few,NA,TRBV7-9,TGTGCCAGCAGCTTAGCAGGGAACACTGAAGCTTTCTTT,CASSLAGNTEAFF
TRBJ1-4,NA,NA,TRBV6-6,TGTGCCAGCAGGTACCGGGCCCTAGGGGATGAAAAACTGTTTTTT,CASRYRALGDEKLFF
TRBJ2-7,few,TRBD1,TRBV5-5,TGTGCCAGCAGCAACCGGGACAGGGGGGGTTACGAGCAGTACTTC,CASSNRDRGGYEQYF
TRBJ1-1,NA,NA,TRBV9,TGTGCCAGCAGCGCAGTTTGGGGACAACTGGGTATTATGAACACTGAAGCTTTCTTT,CASSAVWGQLGIMNTEAFF
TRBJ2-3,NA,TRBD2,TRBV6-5,TGTGCCAGCAGTTTTAGCGGGGGGGCAGATACGCAGTATTTT,CASSFSGGADTQYF
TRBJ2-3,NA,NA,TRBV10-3,TGTGCCATCAGTGAGTTAGATACGCAGTATTTT,CAISELDTQYF
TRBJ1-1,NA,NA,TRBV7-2,TGTGCCAGCAGCTTACTTAGGGACCTGAACACTGAAGCTTTCTTT,CASSLLRDLNTEAFF
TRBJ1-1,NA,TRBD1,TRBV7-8,TGTGCCAGCAGCTTATTTACAGGGGGAAGCACTGAAGCTTTCTTT,CASSLFTGGSTEAFF
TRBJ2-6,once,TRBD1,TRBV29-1,TGCAGCGTTGAAGACAGGGGGTACGGGGCCAACGTCCTGACTTTC,CSVEDRGYGANVLTF
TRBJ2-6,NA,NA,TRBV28,TGTGCCAGCAGTTTTGGGGCTGGGGCCAACGTCCTGACTTTC,CASSFGAGANVLTF
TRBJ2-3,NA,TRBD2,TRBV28,TGTGCCAGCAGTAGAACCGGGACTACCTATACAGATACGCAGTATTTT,CASSRTGTTYTDTQYF
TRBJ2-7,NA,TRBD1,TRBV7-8,TGTGCCAGCAGCCCCCGGACAGGGGGCTACGAGCAGTACTTC,CASSPRTGGYEQYF
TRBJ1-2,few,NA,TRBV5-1,TGCGCCAGCAGCCTACCAACCCCTGGGGTCTCGAAGGGCGGCTACACCTTC,CASSLPTPGVSKGGYTF
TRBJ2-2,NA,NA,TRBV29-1,TGCAGCGTCACTCTCAGGGCAGGAGCCACCGGGGAGCTGTTTTTT,CSVTLRAGATGELFF
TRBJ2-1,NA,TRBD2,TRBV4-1,TGCGCCAGCAGCCAAGATGTAGCAGCGGGGTTCAGCTCCTACAATGAGCAGTTCTTC,CASSQDVAAGFSSYNEQFF
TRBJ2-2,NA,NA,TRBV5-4,TGTGCCAGCAGCTTTATAGGCGCCGGGGAGCTGTTTTTT,CASSFIGAGELFF
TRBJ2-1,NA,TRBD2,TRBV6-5,TGTGCCAGCGGGCTCGTTGGGGCGGGGGACAATGAGCAGTTCTTC,CASGLVGAGDNEQFF
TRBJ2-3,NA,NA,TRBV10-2,TGCGCCAGCAGTGTTACAGATACGCAGTATTTT,CASSVTDTQYF
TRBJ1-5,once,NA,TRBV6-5,TGTGCCAGCAGTTACTCAGGGGGGACACCCAATCAGCCCCAGCATTTT,CASSYSGGTPNQPQHF
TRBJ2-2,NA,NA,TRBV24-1,TGTGCCACCAGTGATAACCTCGGGGGTGGTGAGCTGTTTTTT,CATSDNLGGGELFF
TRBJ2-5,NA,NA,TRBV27,TGTGCCAGCAGTTCCCTGATCCATTCCCAAGAGACCCAGTACTTC,CASSSLIHSQETQYF
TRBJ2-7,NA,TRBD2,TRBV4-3,TGCGCCAGCAGCCAAGATCAGATGGGGGGGTCCTACGAGCAGTACTTC,CASSQDQMGGSYEQYF
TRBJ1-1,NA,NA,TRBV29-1,TGCAGCGGGATAGAATTCTTGAACACTGAAGCTTTCTTT,CSGIEFLNTEAFF
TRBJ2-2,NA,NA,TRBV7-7,TGTGCCAGCAGCTTAGTTGGTGGCAGGCCTTCGACCGGGGAGCTGTTTTTT,CASSLVGGRPSTGELFF
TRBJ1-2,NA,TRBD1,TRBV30,TGTGCCTGGAGTCCCCAGGGGGCGGATGGCTACACCTTC,CAWSPQGADGYTF
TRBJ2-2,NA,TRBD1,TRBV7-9,TGTGCCAGCAGCTTATACCGGGACAGGGGGCCCGGGGAGCTGTTTTTT,CASSLYRDRGPGELFF
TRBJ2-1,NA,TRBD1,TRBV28,TGTGCCAGCAGTCAAGGACAGGTAGAATCCAATGAGCAGTTCTTC,CASSQGQVESNEQFF
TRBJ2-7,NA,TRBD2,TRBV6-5,TGTGCCAGCAGTTATCGCGGGGGGAGCTCCTACGAGCAGTACTTC,CASSYRGGSSYEQYF
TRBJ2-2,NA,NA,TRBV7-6,TGTGCCAGCAGCTTACCCCATATCGGGGAGCTGTTTTTT,CASSLPHIGELFF
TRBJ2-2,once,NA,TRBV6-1,TGTGCCAGCAGTCGCCTGCAGGGCACCGGGGAGCTGTTTTTT,CASSRLQGTGELFF
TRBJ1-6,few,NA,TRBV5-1,TGCGCCAGCACCGCACAGGGCCCCCTTAATTCACCCCTCCACTTT,CASTAQGPLNSPLHF
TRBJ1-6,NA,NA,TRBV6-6,TGTGCCAGCAGTCCCCCCTATGCTACCCGATCAAGCTCACCCCTCCACTTT,CASSPPYATRSSSPLHF
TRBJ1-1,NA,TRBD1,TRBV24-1,TGTGCCACCAGTGACCCGGACAGGGGTTGGGCTGAAGCTTTCTTT,CATSDPDRGWAEAFF
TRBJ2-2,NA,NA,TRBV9,TGTGCCAGCAGCGTAGGACGGCATGAGATTACGAACACCGGGGAGCTGTTTTTT,CASSVGRHEITNTGELFF
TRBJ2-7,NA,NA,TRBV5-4,TGTGCCAGCAGCTTGGCGAAATCAGGGGGGTACGAGCAGTACTTC,CASSLAKSGGYEQYF
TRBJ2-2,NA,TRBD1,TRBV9,TGTGCCAGCAGCGTAGGGGCAGGGGGCGGCACCGGGGAGCTGTTTTTT,CASSVGAGGGTGELFF
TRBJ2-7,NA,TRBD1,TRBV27,TGTGCCAGCGGAGTGGGACAGGCCTACGAGCAGTACTTC,CASGVGQAYEQYF
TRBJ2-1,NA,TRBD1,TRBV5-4,TGTGCCAGCAGCTGGGATGACAGGGACGGCGAGCAGTTCTTC,CASSWDDRDGEQFF
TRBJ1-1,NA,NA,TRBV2,TGTGCCAGCAGCATGGGACGCCCAATGAACACTGAAGCTTTCTTT,CASSMGRPMNTEAFF